This is a list of T cell receptor beta chains from one sample in a study of T cell responses to AZD1222 COVID-19 vaccine. Measured with immunoSEQ multiplex PCR; TCRdb has only the in-frame clones, and not every one. The sample shows 160,000 or so clones, just under 90% of them seen only once. The source was peripheral blood, collected 28 days after the second dose of the MenACWY control vaccine. These receptors originate from an adult who received the MenACWY meningococcal vaccine as a control. The CDR3 runs from the conserved cysteine through the conserved F or W. Fields, in order: J gene, clone size, D gene, V gene, CDR3 protein, CDR3 DNA. The D gene is left open where the match is weak. Expanded clones are given a class, and other clones once, few, many or no size at all.

j_call: TRBJ2-1; clone_size: NA; d_call: NA; v_call: TRBV20-1; cdr3_aa: CSALREEVQFF; cdr3_nt: TGCAGTGCTCTTAGGGAAGAGGTCCAGTTCTTC
j_call: TRBJ1-1; clone_size: NA; d_call: TRBD1; v_call: TRBV5-4; cdr3_aa: CASSSTGNMNTEAFF; cdr3_nt: TGTGCCAGCAGCTCGACAGGGAACATGAACACTGAAGCTTTCTTT
j_call: TRBJ2-6; clone_size: NA; d_call: NA; v_call: TRBV18; cdr3_aa: CASSPNPSGWGNVLTF; cdr3_nt: TGTGCCAGCTCACCTAATCCCAGCGGGTGGGGCAACGTCCTGACTTTC
j_call: TRBJ2-7; clone_size: NA; d_call: NA; v_call: TRBV29-1; cdr3_aa: CSVGQGTYEQYF; cdr3_nt: TGCAGCGTTGGTCAGGGTACCTACGAGCAGTACTTC
j_call: TRBJ2-3; clone_size: NA; d_call: NA; v_call: TRBV3-1/TRBV3-2; cdr3_aa: CASSQPGNSGVAGDTQYF; cdr3_nt: TGTGCCAGCAGCCAACCCGGGAATAGCGGAGTCGCAGGTGATACGCAGTATTTT
j_call: TRBJ1-6; clone_size: NA; d_call: NA; v_call: TRBV3-1/TRBV3-2; cdr3_aa: CASSHIPSSYNSPLHF; cdr3_nt: TGTGCCAGCAGCCACATACCTAGCTCCTATAATTCACCCCTCCACTTT
j_call: TRBJ2-7; clone_size: NA; d_call: NA; v_call: TRBV28; cdr3_aa: CASSFDEQYF; cdr3_nt: TGTGCCAGCAGTTTTGACGAGCAGTACTTC
j_call: TRBJ1-5; clone_size: NA; d_call: NA; v_call: TRBV28; cdr3_aa: CASNYQPQHF; cdr3_nt: TGTGCCAGCAATTACCAGCCCCAGCATTTT
j_call: TRBJ2-7; clone_size: few; d_call: NA; v_call: TRBV5-4; cdr3_aa: CASSLEAAPGEF; cdr3_nt: TGTGCCAGCAGCTTGGAGGCGGCCCCTGGGGAATTC
j_call: TRBJ2-7; clone_size: NA; d_call: TRBD1; v_call: TRBV27; cdr3_aa: CASSLSYVGTGVPYEQYF; cdr3_nt: TGTGCCAGCAGTTTATCTTATGTAGGGACAGGGGTTCCCTACGAGCAGTACTTC
j_call: TRBJ2-3; clone_size: NA; d_call: NA; v_call: TRBV7-8; cdr3_aa: CASRDLRADTQYF; cdr3_nt: TGTGCCAGCAGAGACCTTCGGGCAGATACGCAGTATTTT
j_call: TRBJ1-3; clone_size: NA; d_call: NA; v_call: TRBV3-1/TRBV3-2; cdr3_aa: CASSSQKSSGNTIYF; cdr3_nt: TGTGCCAGCAGCTCCCAGAAGAGCTCTGGAAACACCATATATTTT
j_call: TRBJ1-1; clone_size: NA; d_call: NA; v_call: TRBV30; cdr3_aa: CAWRFMATEAFF; cdr3_nt: TGTGCCTGGAGATTCATGGCTACAGAAGCTTTCTTT
j_call: TRBJ1-1; clone_size: NA; d_call: NA; v_call: TRBV10-1; cdr3_aa: CASSESLGGKDTEAFF; cdr3_nt: TGCGCCAGCAGTGAGTCGCTGGGCGGGAAGGACACTGAAGCTTTCTTT
j_call: TRBJ2-7; clone_size: few; d_call: NA; v_call: TRBV10-3; cdr3_aa: CAISLNRESYEQYF; cdr3_nt: TGTGCCATCAGCTTAAACAGGGAATCCTACGAGCAGTACTTC
j_call: TRBJ2-7; clone_size: NA; d_call: TRBD1; v_call: TRBV2; cdr3_aa: CASSDFQGASYEQYF; cdr3_nt: TGTGCCAGCAGCGACTTCCAGGGGGCCTCCTACGAGCAGTACTTC
j_call: TRBJ1-2; clone_size: NA; d_call: TRBD1; v_call: TRBV7-9; cdr3_aa: CASSPPSQGKGTF; cdr3_nt: TGTGCCAGCAGCCCACCCTCACAGGGGAAGGGCACCTTC
j_call: TRBJ2-7; clone_size: NA; d_call: NA; v_call: TRBV12-3/TRBV12-4; cdr3_aa: CASSKGLLYEQYF; cdr3_nt: TGTGCCAGCAGTAAGGGACTGTTATACGAGCAGTACTTC
j_call: TRBJ2-2; clone_size: NA; d_call: TRBD1; v_call: TRBV6-1; cdr3_aa: CASSETGQGTGELFF; cdr3_nt: TGTGCCAGCAGTGAAACTGGACAGGGGACCGGGGAGCTGTTTTTT
j_call: TRBJ2-3; clone_size: NA; d_call: NA; v_call: TRBV18; cdr3_aa: CASSPPGEDTQYF; cdr3_nt: TGTGCCAGCTCACCACCGGGGGAAGATACGCAGTATTTT
j_call: TRBJ1-2; clone_size: once; d_call: TRBD1; v_call: TRBV7-2; cdr3_aa: CASSLGFRTGTYGYTF; cdr3_nt: TGTGCCAGCTCCCTTGGGTTCCGGACAGGGACCTATGGCTACACCTTC
j_call: TRBJ2-7; clone_size: once; d_call: NA; v_call: TRBV15; cdr3_aa: CATSRGLLGQYF; cdr3_nt: TGTGCCACCAGCAGAGGACTTTTAGGGCAGTACTTC
j_call: TRBJ1-1; clone_size: few; d_call: NA; v_call: TRBV29-1; cdr3_aa: CSVEARQVEAFF; cdr3_nt: TGCAGCGTTGAAGCCCGACAGGTTGAAGCTTTCTTT
j_call: TRBJ2-3; clone_size: NA; d_call: TRBD1; v_call: TRBV28; cdr3_aa: CASSLGQGADTQYF; cdr3_nt: TGTGCCAGCAGTCTTGGACAGGGAGCAGATACGCAGTATTTT
j_call: TRBJ1-3; clone_size: NA; d_call: NA; v_call: TRBV2; cdr3_aa: CASSARTVPNTIYF; cdr3_nt: TGTGCCAGCAGTGCCCGGACAGTCCCAAACACCATATATTTT
j_call: TRBJ1-1; clone_size: NA; d_call: NA; v_call: TRBV7-2; cdr3_aa: CASSFFGDVEAFF; cdr3_nt: TGTGCCAGCAGCTTCTTTGGGGACGTTGAAGCTTTCTTT
j_call: TRBJ1-2; clone_size: NA; d_call: NA; v_call: TRBV7-9; cdr3_aa: CASTPDPYGYTF; cdr3_nt: TGTGCCAGCACCCCAGACCCCTATGGCTACACCTTC
j_call: TRBJ2-7; clone_size: NA; d_call: NA; v_call: TRBV3-1/TRBV3-2; cdr3_aa: CASSQDRGGYEQYF; cdr3_nt: TGTGCCAGCAGCCAAGACCGGGGTGGGTACGAGCAGTACTTC
j_call: TRBJ1-1; clone_size: NA; d_call: NA; v_call: TRBV7-2; cdr3_aa: CASSLLGGSTEAFF; cdr3_nt: TGTGCCAGCAGCTTACTGGGGGGGAGTACTGAAGCTTTCTTT
j_call: TRBJ1-6; clone_size: NA; d_call: TRBD1; v_call: TRBV6-5; cdr3_aa: CASSSQGAPRNSPLHF; cdr3_nt: TGTGCCAGCAGTTCACAGGGGGCGCCGAGGAATTCACCCCTCCACTTT
j_call: TRBJ1-4; clone_size: NA; d_call: NA; v_call: TRBV28; cdr3_aa: CASSITRFHEKLFF; cdr3_nt: TGTGCCAGCAGCATAACGAGGTTTCATGAAAAACTGTTTTTT
j_call: TRBJ2-1; clone_size: NA; d_call: NA; v_call: TRBV2; cdr3_aa: CASSASRPNEQFF; cdr3_nt: TGTGCCAGCAGCGCTTCTAGGCCCAATGAGCAGTTCTTC
j_call: TRBJ2-7; clone_size: NA; d_call: NA; v_call: TRBV25-1; cdr3_aa: CASNEIGVDEQYF; cdr3_nt: TGTGCCAGCAACGAAATAGGGGTGGACGAGCAGTACTTC
j_call: TRBJ1-1; clone_size: NA; d_call: NA; v_call: TRBV28; cdr3_aa: CASSSVTEAFF; cdr3_nt: TGTGCCAGCAGTTCCGTCACTGAAGCTTTCTTT
j_call: TRBJ2-2; clone_size: NA; d_call: TRBD2; v_call: TRBV6-2/TRBV6-3; cdr3_aa: CASSYPSGRAPGELFF; cdr3_nt: TGTGCCAGCAGTTATCCCAGCGGGAGGGCCCCCGGGGAGCTGTTTTTT
j_call: TRBJ2-5; clone_size: NA; d_call: NA; v_call: TRBV29-1; cdr3_aa: CSVEASGETQYF; cdr3_nt: TGCAGCGTTGAGGCATCGGGGGAGACCCAGTACTTC
j_call: TRBJ2-7; clone_size: NA; d_call: NA; v_call: TRBV29-1; cdr3_aa: CSVEGGIEQYF; cdr3_nt: TGCAGCGTTGAAGGGGGGATCGAGCAGTACTTC